This T cell receptor beta chain came from a study of OX40 agonist ivuxolimab in advanced cancers. Whole-study findings and limits: The study found that CD8+ T cells averaged more expanded clones than CD4+.

On this clone itself: Its antigen is as yet unknown. In the same sample, other DNA sequences code for this CDR3.

Produced via immunoSEQ multiplex PCR; TCRdb's table is partial and in-frame only. The sample records about 64,000 clones, under 90% being singletons. Sequenced material: CD4+ or CD8+ T cells sorted from blood, taken in a trial of the OX40 agonist ivuxolimab. The clonotype originates from an adult with an advanced solid tumor such as melanoma, head and neck, liver or kidney cancer.

The CDR3: CASSQEPGGNQPQHF. The CDR3, as DNA: TGCGCCAGCAGCCAAGAACCTGGTGGCAATCAGCCCCAGCATTTT. The chain links TRBV4-1 to TRBJ1-5; D uncertain. The V gene's germline CDR1 is MGHRA and CDR2 YSYEKL. The CDR3 sequence is 15 residues long. Trimming took off 0 bases at V and 2 bases at J, with 8 bases between the two ends.